The entry below describes one T cell receptor beta chain. The antigen is unknown. Libraries were prepared by immunoSEQ multiplex PCR; TCRdb keeps only in-frame clonotypes and omits some of them. This sample yields 20,000 to 25,000 clones, of which around 90% are seen a single time; 0.84% belongs to the top ten. The record originates from a study of T cell repertoires and Cas9 in healthy adults. General study results and limits: In vitro, SpCas9-reactive Tregs were reported to curb effector T cell proliferation and function.

V shed 1 base, J shed 2 bases, and the junction held 6 bases outside the gene matches. The CDR3 runs to 16 residues. Germline values: CDR1 SGHRS, CDR2 YFSETQ. The gene calls are TRBV5-1 and TRBJ2-3; 8 nucleotides match TRBD2. This clonotype originated in a human donor in good health. Specimen: CD4+ effector T cells (CD127+, CD25-, CD137-, CD154-) from PBMCs; culture status not recorded. CDR3 loop: CASSLYASGSTDTQYF. CDR3 bases: TGCGCCAGCAGCTTGTACGCTAGCGGGTCCACAGATACGCAGTATTTT.